This T cell receptor beta chain appears in the sequencing data of a study of blood T cells in healthy people across ages. Study findings and constraints: When set beside aged donors, long-lived donors presented more naive CD4+ cells and higher diversity.

Trimming removed 0 bases from V and 4 bases from J, with 8 bases in between. This CDR3 has 13 residues. Germline V gene sequence: CDR1 SGDLS, CDR2 YYNGEE. A second PCR, run for 7 to 11 cycles, used a sample-barcoded 5' primer plus a J-beta primer mix. TCRdb reanalysed the 5' RACE reads using MiXCR and keeps one entry per CDR3 protein. The table lists roughly 900,000 distinct CDR3 sequences, about 48% of them singletons. Concerning this clonotype: The antigen is undetermined.

The TCR sequence derives from a young man in good health. V is TRBV9 and J is TRBJ2-7; no clear D. The sequencing sample was made of blood. The CDR3 DNA follows: TGTGCCAGCAGCGTAGGCGTCGGGTACGAGCAGTACTTC. It encodes CASSVGVGYEQYF.